This T cell receptor beta chain is drawn from a study of T cells in Graves' hyperthyroidism and ophthalmopathy. Study-wide results and caveats: A 13 V-J model separated ophthalmopathy from stable hyperthyroidism.

As regards this clonotype: Its antigen is unknown.

Trimming left V 4 bases short and J 3 bases short, with 12 bases between. CDR3 length: 13 amino acids. In germline, CDR1 is SQVTM, CDR2 ANQGSEA. From RNA transcripts, TCR beta CDR3 regions were amplified. TCR CDR3 regions were first amplified by RT-PCR with HTBI primers. TCRdb redid the calling of the multiplex PCR reads with MiXCR, one entry per CDR3 protein. The data hold 490,000 or so distinct CDR3 sequences, with 40% to 50% observed a single time. The sequence was obtained from an adult woman with Graves' disease, either hyperthyroidism or ophthalmopathy (not recorded which). The source material was peripheral blood or thyroid tissue (not recorded which). This chain connects TRBV29-1 to TRBJ2-5, with a tentative D call TRBD1 (5 bases). In nucleotides, the CDR3 is TGCAGCGTTGCGGACACAGGAGAAGAGACCCAGTACTTC. This translates into CSVADTGEETQYF. The full variable domain, its missing parts supplied by reference TRBV29-1 and TRBJ2-5, is SAVISQKPSRDICQRGTSLTIQCQVDSQVTMMFWYRQQPGQSLTLIATANQGSEATYESGFVIDKFPISRPNLTFSTLTVSNMSPEDSSIYLCSVADTGEETQYFGPGTRLLVL.